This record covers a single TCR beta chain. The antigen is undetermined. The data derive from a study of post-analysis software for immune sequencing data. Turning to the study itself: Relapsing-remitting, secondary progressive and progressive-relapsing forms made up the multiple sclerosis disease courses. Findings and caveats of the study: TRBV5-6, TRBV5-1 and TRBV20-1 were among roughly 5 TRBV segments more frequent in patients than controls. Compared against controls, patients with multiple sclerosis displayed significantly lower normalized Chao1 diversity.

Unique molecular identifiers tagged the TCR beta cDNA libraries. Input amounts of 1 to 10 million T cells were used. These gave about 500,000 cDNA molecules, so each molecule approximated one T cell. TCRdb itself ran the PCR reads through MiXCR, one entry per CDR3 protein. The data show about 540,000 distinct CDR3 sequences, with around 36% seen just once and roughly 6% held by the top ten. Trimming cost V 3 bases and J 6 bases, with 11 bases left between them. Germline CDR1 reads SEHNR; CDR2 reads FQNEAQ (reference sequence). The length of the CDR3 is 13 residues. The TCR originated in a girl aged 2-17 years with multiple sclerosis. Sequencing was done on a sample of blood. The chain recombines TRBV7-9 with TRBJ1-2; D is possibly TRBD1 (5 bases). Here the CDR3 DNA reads TGTGCCAGCAGCTTCCCAATAGGGGATGGCTACACCTTC. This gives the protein CASSFPIGDGYTF.